This record concerns one T cell receptor beta chain sequence. As yet, its antigen is unknown. V gave up 2 bases and J gave up 4 bases, with 8 bases separating them. CDR1 SEHNR and CDR2 FQNEAQ come from the germline V gene (reference sequence). This CDR3 is 13 amino acids long. This specimen belongs to a study of identifying expanded T cells in peripheral blood. Overall study results and limits: Variance in clone template counts between approximately 2-week samples significantly increased with total template count across all healthy donors.

No infections or other immune events were documented during collection. Sequencing used immunoSEQ multiplex PCR; TCRdb keeps in-frame clones, though not all of them. This table holds 100,000 or so clones, around 88% found once. The chain joins TRBV7-9 to TRBJ1-2; no clear D gene. This TCR was sampled from a person aged 18 to 75 in good health. The specimen sequenced was blood. CDR3 nucleotide sequence: TGTGCCAGCAGCTTATTACAGTTCTATGGCTACACCTTC. It yields the protein CASSLLQFYGYTF.